The TCR beta chain under discussion was sequenced for a study of a mutant IDH1 vaccine in newly diagnosed glioma. Across the whole study: Vaccination of patients was performed eight times, in weeks 1, 3, 5, 7, 11, 15, 19 and 23. Patients under treatment included approximately 62% males and about 40% females and had a mean age of around 43 years. Study results and limitations: Of the patients, around 93% had vaccine-induced immune responses. Pseudoprogression looked unconnected to shifts in top peripheral T cell clonotypes.

Time point described: week 23, last vaccination. The investigators gave 300 ug of mutant IDH1 20-mer peptide in each vaccine dose, together with topical imiquimod. Method: immunoSEQ multiplex PCR; TCRdb's copy keeps in-frame clones and lacks some. Seen here are some 80,000 clones, 75% to 90% observed once, and the top ten hold around 0.77%. Germline lookup yields CDR1 SNHLY and CDR2 FYNNEI. This CDR3 region has 13 residues. V lost 1 base to trimming and J lost 6 bases; unmatched junction nucleotides: 3. For this clone: Its antigen is not known.

This chain links TRBV2 with TRBJ2-7; TRBD2 agrees at 7 bases. Here the sequenced sample was PBMCs, taken from a glioma patient whose treatment included an IDH1 peptide vaccine. This clonotype was sampled from a woman aged 45-59 years with glioma. This CDR3 reads CASSEGGGSEQYF. CDR3 nucleotide sequence: TGTGCCAGCAGTGAAGGGGGGGGTTCCGAGCAGTACTTC.